This is a list of T cell receptor beta chains from one sample in a study of Ad26.COV2.S vaccination and SARS-CoV-2 variants. Using immunoSEQ multiplex PCR, the repertoire was profiled, and TCRdb retains in-frame clones only, with some absent. The sample includes fewer than 300,000 clones, more than 70% seen only once; the top ten take 3% to 4%. Source: peripheral blood, taken in a trial of Ad26.COV2.S vaccine versus placebo. The receptors shown here come from a person aged 18-60 years who received the Ad26.COV2.S COVID-19 vaccine or a placebo. CDR3s include the opening cysteine and the closing phenylalanine or tryptophan. The order of the fields is D gene, V gene, clone size, J gene, CDR3 protein, CDR3 DNA. A D gene is named only where the DNA matches it firmly. Where a row states a size, it is once, few, many or the class of an expanded clone; other rows omit it.

TRBD2	TRBV7-9	NA	TRBJ2-1	CASSLRAGGLVEQFF	TGTGCCAGCAGCTTAAGGGCGGGAGGGCTAGTTGAGCAGTTCTTC
NA	TRBV21-1	NA	TRBJ2-7	CASSPPYEQYF	TGTGCCAGCAGCCCACCCTACGAGCAGTACTTC
NA	TRBV5-6	once	TRBJ1-6	CASTTGSNSPLHF	TGTGCCAGCACCACCGGATCGAACTCACCCCTCCACTTT
NA	TRBV4-1	NA	TRBJ1-3	CASSQLFYRGTPSGNTIYF	TGCGCCAGCAGCCAATTGTTTTATAGGGGGACGCCCTCTGGAAACACCATATATTTT
NA	TRBV12-3/TRBV12-4	NA	TRBJ1-1	CASGPMYSEAFF	TGTGCCTCGGGACCGATGTACTCTGAAGCTTTCTTT
NA	TRBV15	NA	TRBJ1-2	CATSRDRGTSGYTF	TGTGCCACCAGCAGAGACAGGGGAACCTCTGGCTACACCTTC
NA	TRBV6-1	NA	TRBJ1-2	CASSDHRAGVSYGYTF	TGTGCCAGCAGTGATCATAGGGCAGGGGTATCCTATGGCTACACCTTC
TRBD1	TRBV5-4	few	TRBJ2-7	CASSFTGGRNYEQYF	TGTGCCAGCAGCTTTACAGGGGGGAGAAACTACGAGCAGTACTTC
TRBD2	TRBV13	NA	TRBJ2-7	CASRIAGGVREQYF	TGTGCCAGCAGGATAGCGGGAGGAGTCCGTGAGCAGTACTTC
NA	TRBV28	NA	TRBJ2-2	CANQGLTGELFF	TGTGCCAACCAGGGGCTCACCGGGGAGCTGTTTTTT
TRBD2	TRBV28	NA	TRBJ2-1	CAIVGGLAINEQFF	TGTGCCATCGTGGGCGGACTAGCGATCAATGAGCAGTTCTTC
NA	TRBV5-1	NA	TRBJ2-7	CASSLGYEQYF	TGCGCCAGCAGCTTGGGCTACGAGCAGTACTTC
NA	TRBV10-3	NA	TRBJ2-1	CAISPGLGSYNEQFF	TGTGCCATCAGTCCGGGACTGGGGTCCTACAATGAGCAGTTCTTC
NA	TRBV27	NA	TRBJ1-1	CASSSTENTEAFF	TGTGCCAGCAGTTCTACAGAGAACACTGAAGCTTTCTTT
NA	TRBV10-3	once	TRBJ1-3	CAISESTTGNTIYF	TGTGCCATCAGTGAGTCGACAACTGGAAACACCATATATTTT
NA	TRBV9	NA	TRBJ2-7	CASSAGPVGSYEQYF	TGTGCCAGCAGCGCTGGACCCGTCGGGTCCTACGAGCAGTACTTC
TRBD1	TRBV15	NA	TRBJ2-7	CATSRSGTGDEQYF	TGTGCCACCAGCAGATCCGGGACAGGGGACGAGCAGTACTTC
NA	TRBV18	once	TRBJ2-5	CASSPLALQETQYF	TGTGCCAGCTCACCACTGGCCCTCCAAGAGACCCAGTACTTC
TRBD2	TRBV7-8	NA	TRBJ2-1	CASGGTSGRGEQFF	TGTGCCAGCGGAGGGACTAGCGGACGAGGGGAGCAGTTCTTC
NA	TRBV4-1	NA	TRBJ1-3	CASSQAGRAGNTIYF	TGCGCCAGCAGCCAAGCAGGCAGGGCTGGAAACACCATATATTTT
NA	TRBV19	NA	TRBJ1-6	CASSIGTFNSPLHF	TGTGCCAGTAGTATTGGGACCTTTAATTCACCCCTCCACTTT
TRBD2	TRBV5-1	NA	TRBJ2-1	CASSAGGAGTSRNEQFF	TGCGCCAGCAGCGCGGGAGGCGCCGGGACTAGCCGGAATGAGCAGTTCTTC
NA	TRBV7-8	few	TRBJ1-5	CASSVDRFPRAQHF	TGTGCCAGCAGTGTAGACAGGTTCCCTCGTGCCCAGCATTTT
TRBD1	TRBV2	NA	TRBJ1-4	CASSGGQAATNEKLFF	TGTGCCAGCAGCGGAGGACAGGCCGCAACTAATGAAAAACTGTTTTTT
TRBD1	TRBV19	NA	TRBJ2-7	CASSAGQGIGYEQYF	TGTGCCAGTAGTGCCGGACAGGGAATCGGCTACGAGCAGTACTTC
NA	TRBV9	NA	TRBJ2-1	CASSVGDGTQEFF	NA
NA	TRBV9	few	TRBJ1-1	CASSPGSTEAFF	TGTGCCAGCAGCCCGGGATCCACTGAAGCTTTCTTT
NA	TRBV9	NA	TRBJ1-2	CASSVGLTEDLGYGYTF	TGTGCCAGCAGCGTAGGCCTGACTGAGGACCTGGGCTATGGCTACACCTTC
NA	TRBV28	NA	TRBJ1-6	CASNIGQYNSPLHF	TGTGCCAGCAATATCGGGCAGTATAATTCACCCCTCCACTTT
NA	TRBV5-5	NA	TRBJ2-7	CASSFDLPVPSFIFSYEQYF	TGTGCCAGCAGCTTTGACCTTCCTGTCCCTTCTTTTATTTTCTCCTACGAGCAGTACTTC
TRBD1	TRBV5-8	once	TRBJ1-5	CASSLGTVSNQPQHF	TGTGCCAGCAGCCTGGGGACAGTTAGCAATCAGCCCCAGCATTTT
TRBD1	TRBV27	NA	TRBJ2-1	CASSFIWDRGYEQFF	TGTGCCAGCAGTTTTATATGGGACAGGGGTTATGAGCAGTTCTTC
TRBD2	TRBV27	NA	TRBJ2-7	CASSRIAGAPYEQYF	TGTGCCAGCAGTCGAATAGCGGGAGCCCCTTACGAGCAGTACTTC
TRBD1	TRBV13	once	TRBJ2-1	CASSPGTANPVIEQFF	TGTGCCAGCAGCCCCGGGACAGCCAACCCCGTAATTGAGCAGTTCTTC
NA	TRBV30	NA	TRBJ1-3	CAVGHHSGNTIYF	TGTGCCGTGGGACATCACTCTGGAAACACCATATATTTT
NA	TRBV7-2	NA	TRBJ2-5	CASSLVSQQETQYF	TGTGCCAGCAGCTTAGTCTCGCAACAAGAGACCCAGTACTTC
NA	TRBV4-3	NA	TRBJ1-1	CASSPSGAANTEAFF	TGCGCCAGCAGTCCAAGTGGAGCGGCGAACACTGAAGCTTTCTTT
NA	TRBV5-1	NA	TRBJ1-1	CASSLAGVTEAFF	TGCGCCAGCAGCTTGGCCGGGGTCACTGAAGCTTTCTTT
TRBD1	TRBV6-2/TRBV6-3	NA	TRBJ1-2	CASSAQGANGGYTF	TGTGCCAGCAGCGCGCAGGGGGCAAATGGTGGCTACACCTTC
TRBD1	TRBV7-2	NA	TRBJ1-5	CASSPRGQLNQPQHF	TGTGCCAGCAGCCCCCGGGGACAGCTCAATCAGCCCCAGCATTTT